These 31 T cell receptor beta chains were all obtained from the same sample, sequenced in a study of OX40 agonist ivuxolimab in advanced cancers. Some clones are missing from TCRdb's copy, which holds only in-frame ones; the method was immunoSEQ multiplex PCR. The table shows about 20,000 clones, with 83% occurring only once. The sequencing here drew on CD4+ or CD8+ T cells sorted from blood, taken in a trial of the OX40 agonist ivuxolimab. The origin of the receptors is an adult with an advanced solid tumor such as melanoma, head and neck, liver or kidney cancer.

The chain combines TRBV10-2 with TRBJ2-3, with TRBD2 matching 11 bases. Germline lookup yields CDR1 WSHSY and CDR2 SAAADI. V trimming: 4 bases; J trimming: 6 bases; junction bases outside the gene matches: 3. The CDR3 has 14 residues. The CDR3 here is CASSVAGGTDTQYF. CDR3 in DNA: TGCGCCAGCAGTGTAGCGGGGGGGACGGATACGCAGTATTTT.

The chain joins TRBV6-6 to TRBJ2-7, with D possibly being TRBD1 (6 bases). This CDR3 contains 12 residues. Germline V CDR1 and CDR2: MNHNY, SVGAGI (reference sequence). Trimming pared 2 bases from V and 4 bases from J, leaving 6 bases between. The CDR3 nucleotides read TGTGCCAGCAGTTACGACAGGTACGAGCAGTACTTC. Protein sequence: CASSYDRYEQYF.

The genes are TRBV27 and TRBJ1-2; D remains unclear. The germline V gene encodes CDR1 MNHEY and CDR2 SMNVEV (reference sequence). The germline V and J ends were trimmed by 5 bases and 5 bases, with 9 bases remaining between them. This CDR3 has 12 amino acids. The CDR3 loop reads CASSPGRYGYTF. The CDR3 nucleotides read TGTGCCAGCAGTCCAGGCCGTTATGGCTACACCTTC.

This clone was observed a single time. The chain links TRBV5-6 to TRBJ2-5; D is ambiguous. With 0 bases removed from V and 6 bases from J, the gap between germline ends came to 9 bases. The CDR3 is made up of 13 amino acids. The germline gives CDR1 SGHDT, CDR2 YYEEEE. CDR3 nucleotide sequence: TGTGCCAGCAGCTTGGTTGGAAGACAGACCCAGTACTTC. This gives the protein CASSLVGRQTQYF.

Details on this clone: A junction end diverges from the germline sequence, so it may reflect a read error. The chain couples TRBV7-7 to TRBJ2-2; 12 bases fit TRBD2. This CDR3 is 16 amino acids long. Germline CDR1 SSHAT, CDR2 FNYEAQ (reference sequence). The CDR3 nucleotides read TGTGCTAGCAGCCTGGGACTAGCGGGTAACACCGGGGAGCTGTTTTTT. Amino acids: CASSLGLAGNTGELFF.

This CDR3 reads CASSFGTNFEQYF. CDR3 coding DNA: TGTGCCAGCAGCTTCGGGACAAACTTCGAGCAGTACTTC. The gene calls are TRBV11-2 and TRBJ2-7; possibly TRBD1 for D (6 bases). Germline loops: CDR1 SGHAT, CDR2 FQNNGV. The CDR3 consists of 13 residues. The ends were cut back, 3 bases at V and 6 bases at J, with 12 bases in the middle.

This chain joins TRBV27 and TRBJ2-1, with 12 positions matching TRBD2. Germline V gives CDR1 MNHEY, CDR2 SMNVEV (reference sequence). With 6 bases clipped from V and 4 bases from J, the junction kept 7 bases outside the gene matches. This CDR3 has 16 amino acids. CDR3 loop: CASRSGLAGTYNEQFF. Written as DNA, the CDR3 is TGTGCCAGCAGATCGGGACTAGCGGGTACATACAATGAGCAGTTCTTC.

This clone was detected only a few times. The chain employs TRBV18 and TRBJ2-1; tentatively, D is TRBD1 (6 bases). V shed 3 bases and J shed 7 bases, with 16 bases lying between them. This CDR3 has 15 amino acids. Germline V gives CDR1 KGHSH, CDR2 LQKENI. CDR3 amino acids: CASSPRTEPGNEQFF. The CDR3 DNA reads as TGTGCCAGCTCACCCCGGACAGAGCCGGGGAATGAGCAGTTCTTC.

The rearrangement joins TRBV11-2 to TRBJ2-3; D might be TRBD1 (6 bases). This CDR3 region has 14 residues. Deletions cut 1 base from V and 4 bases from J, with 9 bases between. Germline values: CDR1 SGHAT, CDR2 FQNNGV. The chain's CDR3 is CASSLGTASDTQYF. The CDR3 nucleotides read TGTGCCAGCAGCTTAGGGACAGCCTCAGATACGCAGTATTTT.

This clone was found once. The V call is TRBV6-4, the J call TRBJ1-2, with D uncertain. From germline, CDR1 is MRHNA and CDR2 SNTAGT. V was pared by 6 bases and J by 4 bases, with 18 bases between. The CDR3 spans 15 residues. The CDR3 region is CASSDGVENPYGYTF. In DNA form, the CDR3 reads TGTGCCAGCAGCGACGGGGTCGAAAATCCCTATGGCTACACCTTC.

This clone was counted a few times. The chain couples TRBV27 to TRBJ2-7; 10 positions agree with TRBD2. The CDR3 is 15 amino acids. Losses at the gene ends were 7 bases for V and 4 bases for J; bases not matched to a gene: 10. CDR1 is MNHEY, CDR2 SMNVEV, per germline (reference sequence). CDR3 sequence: CASKSIAGGTYEQYF. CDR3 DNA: TGTGCCAGCAAGTCCATAGCGGGGGGCACGTACGAGCAGTACTTC.

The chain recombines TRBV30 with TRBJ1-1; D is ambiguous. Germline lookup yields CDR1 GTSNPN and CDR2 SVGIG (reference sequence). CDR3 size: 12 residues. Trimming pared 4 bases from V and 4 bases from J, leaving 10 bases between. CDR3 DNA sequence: TGTGCCTGGAACTTTATGGGCACTGAAGCTTTCTTT. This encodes CAWNFMGTEAFF.

In DNA, the CDR3 is TGCGCCAGCAGCTTGGAGGAGCGGGGCACAGATACGCAGTATTTT. Translation gives CASSLEERGTDTQYF. The chain is built from TRBV5-1 and TRBJ2-3; D is perhaps TRBD2 (6 bases). The CDR3 consists of 15 residues. Germline CDR1 SGHRS, CDR2 YFSETQ. V lost 0 bases and J 1 base, leaving 9 bases between the germline ends.

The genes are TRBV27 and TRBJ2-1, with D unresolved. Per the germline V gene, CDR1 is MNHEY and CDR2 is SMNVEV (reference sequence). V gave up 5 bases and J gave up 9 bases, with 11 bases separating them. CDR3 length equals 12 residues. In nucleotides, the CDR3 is TGTGCCAGCAGTCTCTCATGGGGTGAGCAGTTCTTC. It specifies CASSLSWGEQFF.

The DNA of the CDR3 is TGTGCCAGCAGCTTAGACAACCTGAACACTGAAGCTTTCTTT. Translation: CASSLDNLNTEAFF. The chain couples TRBV7-8 to TRBJ1-1; D unresolved. The V end was cut by 1 base, the J end by 0 bases, with 6 bases between. Germline V gene sequence: CDR1 SGHVS, CDR2 FQNEAQ. This CDR3 comprises 14 residues.

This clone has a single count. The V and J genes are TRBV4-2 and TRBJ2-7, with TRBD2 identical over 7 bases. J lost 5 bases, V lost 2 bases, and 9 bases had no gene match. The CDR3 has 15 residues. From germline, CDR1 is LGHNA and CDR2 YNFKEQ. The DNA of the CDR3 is TGTGCCAGCAGCCAAAGTCTAGCGGCAACTAACGAGCAGTACTTC. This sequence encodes CASSQSLAATNEQYF.

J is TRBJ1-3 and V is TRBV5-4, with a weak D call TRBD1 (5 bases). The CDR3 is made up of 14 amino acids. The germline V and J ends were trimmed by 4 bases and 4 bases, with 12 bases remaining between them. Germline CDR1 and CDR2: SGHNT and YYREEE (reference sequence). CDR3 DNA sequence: TGTGCCAGCAGCCCAGGGTTCTCAGGAAACACCATATATTTT. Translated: CASSPGFSGNTIYF.

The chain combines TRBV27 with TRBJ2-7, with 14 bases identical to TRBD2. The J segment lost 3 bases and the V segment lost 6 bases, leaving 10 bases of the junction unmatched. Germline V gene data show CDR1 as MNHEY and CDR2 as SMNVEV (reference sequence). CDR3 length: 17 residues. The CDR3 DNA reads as TGTGCCAGCAGCCCTAATGGACTAGCGGGAGGAAGCTACGAGCAGTACTTC. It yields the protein CASSPNGLAGGSYEQYF.

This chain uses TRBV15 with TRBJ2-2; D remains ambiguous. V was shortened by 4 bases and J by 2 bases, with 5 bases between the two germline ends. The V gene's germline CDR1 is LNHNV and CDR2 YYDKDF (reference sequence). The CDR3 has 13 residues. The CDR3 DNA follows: TGTGCCACCAGCATGGACAACACCGGGGAGCTGTTTTTT. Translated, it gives CATSMDNTGELFF.

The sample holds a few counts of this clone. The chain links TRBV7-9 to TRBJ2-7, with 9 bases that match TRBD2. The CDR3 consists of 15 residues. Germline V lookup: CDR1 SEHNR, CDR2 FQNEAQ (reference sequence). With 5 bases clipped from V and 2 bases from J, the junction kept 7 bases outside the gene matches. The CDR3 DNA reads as TGTGCCAGCAGCGCAGCCCCTAGCGGGGCCTACGAGCAGTACTTC. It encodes CASSAAPSGAYEQYF.

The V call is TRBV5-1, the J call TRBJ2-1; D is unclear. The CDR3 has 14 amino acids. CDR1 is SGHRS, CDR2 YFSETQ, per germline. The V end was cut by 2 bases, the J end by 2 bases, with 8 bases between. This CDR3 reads CASSLRRTYNEQFF. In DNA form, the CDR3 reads TGCGCCAGCAGCTTAAGGCGGACCTACAATGAGCAGTTCTTC.

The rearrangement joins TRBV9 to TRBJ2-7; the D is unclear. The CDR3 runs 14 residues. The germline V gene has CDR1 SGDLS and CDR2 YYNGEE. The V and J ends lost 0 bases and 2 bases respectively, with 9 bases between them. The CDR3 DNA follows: TGTGCCAGCAGCGTAGGGATCTCACCCTACGAGCAGTACTTC. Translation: CASSVGISPYEQYF.

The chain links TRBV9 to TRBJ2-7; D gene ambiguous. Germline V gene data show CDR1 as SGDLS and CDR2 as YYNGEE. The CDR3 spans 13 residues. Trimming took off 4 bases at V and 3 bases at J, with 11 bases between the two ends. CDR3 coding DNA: TGTGCCAGCAGCCCCGAAGGCGGCTACGAGCAGTACTTC. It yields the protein CASSPEGGYEQYF.

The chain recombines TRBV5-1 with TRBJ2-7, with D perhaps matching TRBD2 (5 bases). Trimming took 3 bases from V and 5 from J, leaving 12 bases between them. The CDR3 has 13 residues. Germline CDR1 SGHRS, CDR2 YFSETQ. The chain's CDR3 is CASSSNSGDEQYF. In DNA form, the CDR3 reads TGCGCCAGCAGCTCAAACTCCGGGGACGAGCAGTACTTC.

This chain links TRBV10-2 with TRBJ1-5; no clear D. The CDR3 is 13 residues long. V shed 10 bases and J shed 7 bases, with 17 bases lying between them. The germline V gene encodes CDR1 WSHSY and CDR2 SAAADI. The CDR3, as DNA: TGCGCCACCTCGGAAGGGTTCCGGCAGCCCCAGCATTTT. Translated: CATSEGFRQPQHF.

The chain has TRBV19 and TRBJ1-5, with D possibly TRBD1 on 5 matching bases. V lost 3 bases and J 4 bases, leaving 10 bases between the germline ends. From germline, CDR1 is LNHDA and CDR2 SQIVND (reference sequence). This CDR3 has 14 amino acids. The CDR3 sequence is CASSIPGGNQPQHF. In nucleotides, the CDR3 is TGTGCCAGTAGTATCCCCGGGGGTAATCAGCCCCAGCATTTT.

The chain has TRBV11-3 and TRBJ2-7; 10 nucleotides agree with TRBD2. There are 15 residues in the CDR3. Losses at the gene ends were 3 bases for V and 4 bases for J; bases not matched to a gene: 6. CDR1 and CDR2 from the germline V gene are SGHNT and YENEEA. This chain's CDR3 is CASSFGRTSGYEQYF. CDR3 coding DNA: TGTGCCAGCAGCTTTGGAAGGACTAGCGGTTACGAGCAGTACTTC. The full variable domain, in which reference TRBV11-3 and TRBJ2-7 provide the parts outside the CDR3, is EAGVVQSPRYKIIEKKQPVAFWCNPISGHNTLYWYLQNLGQGPELLIRYENEEAVDDSQLPKDRFSAERLKGVDSTLKIQPAELGDSAVYLCASSFGRTSGYEQYFGPGTRLTVT.

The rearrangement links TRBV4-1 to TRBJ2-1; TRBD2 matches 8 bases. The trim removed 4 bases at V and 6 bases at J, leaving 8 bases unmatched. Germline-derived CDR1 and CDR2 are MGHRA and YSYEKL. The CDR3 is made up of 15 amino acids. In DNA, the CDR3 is TGCGCCAGCAGCCGGGGACTAGAGAAAGCCAATGAGCAGTTCTTC. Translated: CASSRGLEKANEQFF.

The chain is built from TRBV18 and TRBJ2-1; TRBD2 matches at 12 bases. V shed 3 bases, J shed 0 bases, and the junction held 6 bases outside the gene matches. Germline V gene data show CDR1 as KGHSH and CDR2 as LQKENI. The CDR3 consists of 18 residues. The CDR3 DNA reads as TGTGCCAGCTCACCCAGGCTAGCGGGAGGGAGCTCCTACAATGAGCAGTTCTTC. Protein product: CASSPRLAGGSSYNEQFF.

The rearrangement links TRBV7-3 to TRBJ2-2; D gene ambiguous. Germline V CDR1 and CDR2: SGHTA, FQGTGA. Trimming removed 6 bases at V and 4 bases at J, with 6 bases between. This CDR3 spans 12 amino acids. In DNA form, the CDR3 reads TGTGCCAGCAGTCCGTCCACCGGGGAGCTGTTTTTT. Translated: CASSPSTGELFF.

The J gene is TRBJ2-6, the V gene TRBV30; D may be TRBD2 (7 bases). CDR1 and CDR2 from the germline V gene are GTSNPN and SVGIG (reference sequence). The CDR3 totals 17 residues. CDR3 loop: CARKGGDPLSGANVLTF. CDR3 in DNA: TGTGCGCGGAAGGGGGGGGATCCCCTCTCTGGGGCCAACGTCCTGACTTTC.